This T cell receptor beta chain is drawn from a study of shared clonotypes between healthy human individuals. General study results and limits: The sharing of 4.5% to 5.5% of naive CD4 clonotypes was seen across a few donors. A generally larger estimated richness was seen in naive subsets than in memory subsets. Unshared clonotypes carried lower generation probabilities than those common to all four donors.

Terminally differentiated effector memory CD45RA+ cells were left out of the naive CD8 fraction, which was CD45RO-negative and positively selected for CCR7. The germline V gene has CDR1 LNHDA and CDR2 SQIVND (reference sequence). This CDR3 is 15 amino acids long. The V end was cut by 6 bases, the J end by 4 bases, with 16 bases between. Points on this clone: The antigen is not known.

Measured with immunoSEQ multiplex PCR; TCRdb has only the in-frame clones, and not every one. The repertoire holds about 2,200,000 clones, roughly 91% seen once, with roughly 1.7% in the top ten. V usage is TRBV19 and J usage is TRBJ1-3; D might be TRBD1 (5 bases). This receptor was identified in a man younger than 30 in good health. Some clones in this sample may be carry-over from other donors' samples. Sequencing was done on a sample of naive CD8+ T cells from PBMCs. The chain's CDR3 is CASSPTDSGGNTIYF. Written as DNA, the CDR3 is TGTGCCAGTAGCCCGACCGACTCAGGGGGAAACACCATATATTTT.